One sample yielded the 26 T cell receptor beta chains listed below, sequenced in a study of cytomegalovirus exposure and HLA in healthy donors. Researchers ran the PCR with 60 Vbeta and 13 Jbeta primers. The table came from immunoSEQ multiplex PCR; TCRdb's copy has only in-frame clones and leaves some out. The sample has around 210,000 clones, 82% seen once. The sequenced sample consisted of PBMCs. These receptors all stem from a woman aged 40 to 50 in good health and CMV-seronegative.

This chain uses TRBV2 with TRBJ1-5, with D possibly TRBD1 on 5 matching bases. This CDR3 has 14 residues. Trimming pared 2 bases from V and 8 bases from J, leaving 13 bases between. Per germline, CDR1 SNHLY and CDR2 FYNNEI. The CDR3, as DNA: TGTGCCAGCAGTGAAAGGGGCCTGTCTGAGCCCCAGCATTTT. The encoded protein is CASSERGLSEPQHF.

The chain combines TRBV28 with TRBJ2-7; no clear D gene. CDR1 and CDR2 from the germline V gene are MDHEN and SYDVKM. This CDR3 is built from 14 residues. V was pared by 3 bases and J by 0 bases, with 9 bases between. The CDR3 sequence: CASSFVQVSYEQYF. The CDR3 region has the DNA TGTGCCAGCAGTTTCGTCCAGGTCTCCTACGAGCAGTACTTC.

V is TRBV29-1 and J is TRBJ2-5; 9 bases line up with TRBD1. The CDR3 contains 13 residues. Germline values: CDR1 SQVTM, CDR2 ANQGSEA. The ends lost 7 bases at V and 2 bases at J; junction bases unmatched: 5. CDR3 loop: CSGTGVWQETQYF. DNA for the CDR3: TGCAGCGGGACAGGGGTTTGGCAAGAGACCCAGTACTTC.

The chain links TRBV18 to TRBJ2-5; D possibly corresponds to TRBD2 (5 bases). Trimming removed 7 bases from V and 1 base from J, with 16 bases in between. Germline V gives CDR1 KGHSH, CDR2 LQKENI. CDR3 length equals 15 residues. The DNA of the CDR3 is TGTGCCAGCTTAGAGGCGGGCGGACGCCAAGAGACCCAGTACTTC. It is translated as CASLEAGGRQETQYF.

The CDR3 DNA is TGTGCCAGCAGTTTGTCAGGGGCCGGGTCCACTAATGAAAAACTGTTTTTT. Encoded protein: CASSLSGAGSTNEKLFF. The chain has TRBV27 and TRBJ1-4, with D perhaps matching TRBD1 (6 bases). V shed 3 bases and J shed 2 bases, with 16 bases lying between them. Per the germline V gene, CDR1 is MNHEY and CDR2 is SMNVEV (reference sequence). CDR3 size: 17 residues.

The J gene is TRBJ2-3, the V gene TRBV7-9, with TRBD1 matching 8 bases. The CDR3 is made up of 15 amino acids. In germline, CDR1 is SEHNR, CDR2 FQNEAQ (reference sequence). With 5 bases clipped from V and 0 bases from J, the junction kept 4 bases outside the gene matches. The CDR3 DNA is TGTGCCAGCAGCAAAGGACAGGGCAGCACAGATACGCAGTATTTT. This translates into CASSKGQGSTDTQYF.

This clone was picked up one time. The rearrangement joins TRBV6-5 to TRBJ2-2, with D maybe TRBD1 (6 bases). This CDR3 has 14 amino acids. Germline assignment: CDR1 MNHEY and CDR2 SVGAGI. The V end lost 7 bases, the J end lost 0 bases, and 9 bases lay between the germline ends. The CDR3 DNA is TGTGCCAGCAACAGGGCGACGAACACCGGGGAGCTGTTTTTT. Translated: CASNRATNTGELFF.

Concerning this clone: This specimen includes other DNA sequences encoding the same CDR3. The genes are TRBV5-1 and TRBJ2-4, with 11 bases fitting TRBD2. Germline assignment: CDR1 SGHRS and CDR2 YFSETQ. V lost 3 bases to trimming and J lost 7 bases; unmatched junction nucleotides: 9. This CDR3 is built from 16 residues. CDR3 sequence: CASSWDLAGGSNIQYF. In DNA, the CDR3 is TGCGCCAGCAGCTGGGACCTAGCGGGAGGTAGTAACATTCAGTACTTC.

The chain is built from TRBV5-1 and TRBJ2-7, with 8 bases aligning to TRBD1. Germline V gene lookup returns CDR1 SGHRS and CDR2 YFSETQ. The CDR3 sequence is 14 residues long. The trim removed 5 bases at V and 1 base at J, leaving 5 bases unmatched. The CDR3 sequence: CASSSDRGSYEQYF. The CDR3 coding sequence is TGCGCCAGCAGTTCAGACAGGGGTTCCTACGAGCAGTACTTC.

V is TRBV10-2 and J is TRBJ1-1; TRBD1 agrees at 7 bases. Germline loops: CDR1 WSHSY, CDR2 SAAADI. The CDR3 loop spans 15 amino acids. The V gene end was trimmed by 4 bases and the J gene end by 7 bases; junction bases not matched to a gene: 12. CDR3 coding DNA: TGCGCCAGCAGTGCCATACAGGGGTTTATGGTTGAAGCTTTCTTT. Its protein is CASSAIQGFMVEAFF.

The gene calls are TRBV5-6 and TRBJ2-7, with TRBD1 matching 9 bases. This CDR3 comprises 17 residues. Trimming cost V 3 bases and J 1 base; bases outside gene matches: 11. CDR1 and CDR2 (germline): SGHDT, YYEEEE. For the CDR3, the DNA is TGTGCCAGCAGCTCGGACGGGTCGGGACAGGGTTCCTACGAGCAGTACTTC. This sequence encodes CASSSDGSGQGSYEQYF.

This chain joins TRBV28 and TRBJ1-4, with 7 bases identical to TRBD1. Germline V gene data show CDR1 as MDHEN and CDR2 as SYDVKM. The CDR3 runs 14 residues. V lost 7 bases, J lost 8 bases, and 10 bases stayed unmatched. The CDR3 DNA sequence: TGTGCCAGCACAGGAGGGGGCGAAGACGAAAAACTGTTTTTT. Its translation is CASTGGGEDEKLFF.

The CDR3 bases are TGCAGCGCCGAATTTGATGTAGACTCTGCCTCATGGGGGGACAATGAGCAGTTCTTC. Amino acid sequence: CSAEFDVDSASWGDNEQFF. The gene calls are TRBV29-1 and TRBJ2-1; a possible D gene is TRBD2 (6 bases). V was cut by 7 bases and J by 5 bases, with 33 bases left in between. The germline V gene has CDR1 SQVTM and CDR2 ANQGSEA. The CDR3 consists of 19 residues.

This chain connects TRBV4-2 to TRBJ2-4; D unclear. V lost 4 bases and J 6 bases, leaving 19 bases between the germline ends. This CDR3 is 16 amino acids long. Germline V CDR1 and CDR2: LGHNA, YNFKEQ. CDR3 sequence: CASSPSLVLLRNIQYF. CDR3 DNA sequence: TGTGCCAGCAGCCCGAGCCTAGTCCTTTTAAGAAACATTCAGTACTTC.

This clone has just one count. This rearrangement joins TRBV5-4 to TRBJ2-3, with TRBD2 matching over 9 bases. CDR1 SGHNT and CDR2 YYREEE come from the germline V gene (reference sequence). CDR3 length: 15 residues. V was clipped by 0 bases and J by 6 bases; unmatched bases: 5. CDR3 loop: CASSLEGGRVDTQYF. For the CDR3, the DNA is TGTGCCAGCAGCTTGGAGGGCGGGAGGGTTGATACGCAGTATTTT.

The V gene is TRBV7-3, the J gene TRBJ1-1; D is ambiguous. V gave up 3 bases and J gave up 0 bases, with 5 bases separating them. CDR3 size: 13 residues. The V gene's germline CDR1 is SGHTA and CDR2 FQGTGA. CDR3 sequence (DNA): TGTGCCAGCAGCTTCTCTATGAACACTGAAGCTTTCTTT. It is translated as CASSFSMNTEAFF.

CDR3 in amino acids: CASSLGGGTSLTSYGYTF. Written as DNA, the CDR3 is TGTGCCAGCAGCTTAGGGGGGGGTACCTCGCTCACGTCTTATGGCTACACCTTC. The chain uses TRBV7-2 and TRBJ1-2, with D maybe TRBD1 (5 bases). V lost 1 base, J lost 5 bases, and 23 bases lay in between. The V gene's germline CDR1 is SGHTA and CDR2 FQGNSA. The CDR3 runs 18 residues.

CDR3 in amino acids: CASSSQGRTEAFF. CDR3 coding DNA: TGTGCCAGCAGTTCACAGGGAAGGACTGAAGCTTTCTTT. J is TRBJ1-1 and V is TRBV6-5, with D possibly being TRBD1 (6 bases). Germline V lookup: CDR1 MNHEY, CDR2 SVGAGI. V was trimmed by 4 bases and J by 5 bases, leaving 11 bases between them. The CDR3 is 13 residues long.

This clone was seen just once. The J gene is TRBJ2-7, the V gene TRBV2, with D tentatively TRBD2 (5 bases). The CDR3 totals 14 residues. Trimming removed 1 base from V and 7 bases from J, with 14 bases in between. Germline values: CDR1 SNHLY, CDR2 FYNNEI. The CDR3 nucleotides read TGTGCCAGCAGTGAAGTTTTGGTTCGGAGGGAGCAGTACTTC. It encodes CASSEVLVRREQYF.

The chain recombines TRBV19 with TRBJ1-1, with 8 bases identical to TRBD1. The V segment lost 5 bases and the J segment 1 base; nucleotides outside the gene matches: 9. This CDR3 has 16 residues. Germline V gene sequence: CDR1 LNHDA, CDR2 SQIVND (reference sequence). DNA for the CDR3: TGTGCCAGTAGTGCCTGGGAACAGGGGGGGAACACTGAAGCTTTCTTT. This translates into CASSAWEQGGNTEAFF.

The V gene is TRBV7-8, the J gene TRBJ2-5, with a possible D match to TRBD2 (6 bases). Germline V gives CDR1 SGHVS, CDR2 FQNEAQ. The ends were cut back, 2 bases at V and 2 bases at J, with 12 bases in the middle. This CDR3 contains 15 residues. In DNA form, the CDR3 reads TGTGCCAGCAGCTTACTCCCAGGGACTCAAGAGACCCAGTACTTC. Amino acids: CASSLLPGTQETQYF.

This clone appeared once. The chain carries TRBV2 and TRBJ2-3; tentatively, D is TRBD1 (5 bases). Germline V gene data show CDR1 as SNHLY and CDR2 as FYNNEI. Deletions cut 6 bases from V and 6 bases from J, with 16 bases between. This CDR3 has 14 residues. The CDR3 DNA is TGTGCCAGCAGCAGGACACGTTCAACTGATACGCAGTATTTT. Its protein is CASSRTRSTDTQYF.

This clone has a handful of counts. The CDR3 DNA reads as TGTGCCAGCAGCTTAGCACGGTACTATGGCTACACCTTC. This encodes CASSLARYYGYTF. V usage is TRBV11-2 and J usage is TRBJ1-2; D unclear. The V and J ends lost 1 base and 3 bases respectively, with 6 bases between them. This CDR3 contains 13 residues. From germline, CDR1 is SGHAT and CDR2 FQNNGV.

This clone was seen a single time. The genes are TRBV13 and TRBJ2-7, with D perhaps TRBD1 (7 bases). The V and J ends lost 5 bases and 4 bases respectively, with 12 bases between them. The CDR3 length is 13 residues. Germline V gives CDR1 PRHDT, CDR2 FYEKMQ (reference sequence). CDR3 region: CASSPGGRYEQYF. The CDR3 nucleotides read TGTGCCAGCAGCCCAGGGGGGAGGTACGAGCAGTACTTC.

The chain uses TRBV25-1 and TRBJ1-4; D is perhaps TRBD1 (5 bases). The germline V gene has CDR1 MGHDK and CDR2 SYGVNS. There are 15 residues in the CDR3. V gave up 1 base and J gave up 8 bases, with 14 bases separating them. The CDR3, as DNA: TGTGCCAGCAGTGAATTGCTCGGGGGGAAGGAAAAACTGTTTTTT. Encoded protein: CASSELLGGKEKLFF.

The chain joins TRBV27 to TRBJ2-5, with 8 bases that match TRBD2. The end of the DNA fits TRBJ2-7 better, so the J call may be wrong. Per germline, CDR1 MNHEY and CDR2 SMNVEV (reference sequence). This CDR3 region has 13 residues. For the CDR3, the DNA is TGTGCCAGCAGTTTCGGACTAGCTTACGAGCAGTACTTC. Its protein product is CASSFGLAYEQYF.